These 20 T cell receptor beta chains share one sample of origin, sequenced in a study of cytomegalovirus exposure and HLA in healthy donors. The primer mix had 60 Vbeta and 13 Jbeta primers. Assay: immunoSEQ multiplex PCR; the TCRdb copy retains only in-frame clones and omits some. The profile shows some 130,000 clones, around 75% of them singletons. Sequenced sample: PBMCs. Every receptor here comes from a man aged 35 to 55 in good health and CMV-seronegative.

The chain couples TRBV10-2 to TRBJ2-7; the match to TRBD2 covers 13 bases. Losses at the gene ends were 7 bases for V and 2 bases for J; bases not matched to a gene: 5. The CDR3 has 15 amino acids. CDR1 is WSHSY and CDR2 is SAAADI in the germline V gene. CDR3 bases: TGCGCCAGCACCCGGACTAGCGGGGGAACCTACGAGCAGTACTTC. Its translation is CASTRTSGGTYEQYF.

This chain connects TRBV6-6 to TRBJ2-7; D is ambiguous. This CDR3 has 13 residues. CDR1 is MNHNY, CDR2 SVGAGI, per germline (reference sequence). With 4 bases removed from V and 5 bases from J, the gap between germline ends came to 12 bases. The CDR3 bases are TGTGCCAGCAGTTCCCCCGACTTGGACGAGCAGTACTTC. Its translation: CASSSPDLDEQYF.

The CDR3 here is CAWRTPDRENSPLHF. For the CDR3, the DNA is TGTGCCTGGAGAACCCCGGACAGGGAAAATTCACCCCTCCACTTT. The chain links TRBV30 to TRBJ1-6, with 8 bases aligning to TRBD1. Germline trimming cut 3 bases from V and 7 bases from J; bases unmatched to any gene: 8. The germline gives CDR1 GTSNPN, CDR2 SVGIG (reference sequence). There are 15 residues in the CDR3.

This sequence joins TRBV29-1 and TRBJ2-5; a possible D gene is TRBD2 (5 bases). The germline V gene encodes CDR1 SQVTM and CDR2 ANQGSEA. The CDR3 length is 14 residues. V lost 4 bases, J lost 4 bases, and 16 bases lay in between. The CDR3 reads CSVGPTLEGETQYF. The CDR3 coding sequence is TGCAGCGTTGGGCCGACCCTCGAGGGAGAGACCCAGTACTTC.

The CDR3 region has the DNA TGTGCCATCAGTGAGCAGGGGACAGGCTCTGGAAACACCATATATTTT. Translating it yields CAISEQGTGSGNTIYF. This chain links TRBV10-3 with TRBJ1-3; the match to TRBD1 covers 8 bases. V gave up 2 bases and J gave up 0 bases; unmatched junction bases: 3. Germline V gene lookup returns CDR1 ENHRY and CDR2 SYGVKD. The CDR3 has 16 amino acids.

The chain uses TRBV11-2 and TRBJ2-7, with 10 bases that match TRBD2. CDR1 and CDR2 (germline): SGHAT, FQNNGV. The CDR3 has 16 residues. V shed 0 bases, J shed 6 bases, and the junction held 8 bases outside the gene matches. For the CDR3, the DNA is TGTGCCAGCAGCTTAGATCTATCCAGCGGGAGGGTCGAGCAGTACTTC. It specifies CASSLDLSSGRVEQYF. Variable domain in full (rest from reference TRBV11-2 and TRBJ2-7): EAGVAQSPRYKIIEKRQSVAFWCNPISGHATLYWYQQILGQGPKLLIQFQNNGVVDDSQLPKDRFSAERLKGVDSTLKIQPAKLEDSAVYLCASSLDLSSGRVEQYFGPGTRLTVT.

The CDR3 nucleotides read TGTGCCAGCAGCCCACGACTGGCCATGGATACGCAGTATTTT. It codes for CASSPRLAMDTQYF. J is TRBJ2-3 and V is TRBV2; D remains ambiguous. This CDR3 comprises 14 residues. Germline values: CDR1 SNHLY, CDR2 FYNNEI. V dropped 6 bases and J dropped 6 bases, with 16 bases sitting between them. The full variable domain, completed using reference TRBV2 and TRBJ2-3, is EPEVTQTPSHQVTQMGQEVILRCVPISNHLYFYWYRQILGQKVEFLVSFYNNEISEKSEIFDDQFSVERPDGSNFTLKIRSTKLEDSAMYFCASSPRLAMDTQYFGPGTRLTVL.

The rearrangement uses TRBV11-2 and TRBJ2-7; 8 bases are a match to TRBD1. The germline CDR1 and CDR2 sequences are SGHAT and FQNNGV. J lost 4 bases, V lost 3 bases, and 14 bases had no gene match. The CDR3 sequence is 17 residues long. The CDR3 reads CASSLNFGTGGVYEQYF. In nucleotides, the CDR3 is TGTGCCAGCAGCTTGAACTTCGGGACAGGAGGGGTGTACGAGCAGTACTTC.

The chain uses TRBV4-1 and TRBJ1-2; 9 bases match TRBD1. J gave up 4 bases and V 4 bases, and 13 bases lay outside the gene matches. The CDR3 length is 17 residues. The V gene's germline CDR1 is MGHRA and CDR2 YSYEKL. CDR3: CASSLRATDRGVYGYTF. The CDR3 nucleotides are TGCGCCAGCAGCCTCCGGGCTACGGACAGGGGCGTCTATGGCTACACCTTC.

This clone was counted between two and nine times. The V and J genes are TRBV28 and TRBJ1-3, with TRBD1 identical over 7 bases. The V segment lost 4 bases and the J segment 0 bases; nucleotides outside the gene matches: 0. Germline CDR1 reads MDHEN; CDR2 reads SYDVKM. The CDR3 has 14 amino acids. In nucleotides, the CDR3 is TGTGCCAGCAGTTCAGGGGGCTCTGGAAACACCATATATTTT. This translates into CASSSGGSGNTIYF.

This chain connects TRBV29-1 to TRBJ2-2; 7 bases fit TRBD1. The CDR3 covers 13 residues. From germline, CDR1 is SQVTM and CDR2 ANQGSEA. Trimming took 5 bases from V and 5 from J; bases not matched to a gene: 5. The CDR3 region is CSVKGAPTGELFF. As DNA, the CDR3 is TGCAGCGTTAAGGGGGCGCCGACCGGGGAGCTGTTTTTT.

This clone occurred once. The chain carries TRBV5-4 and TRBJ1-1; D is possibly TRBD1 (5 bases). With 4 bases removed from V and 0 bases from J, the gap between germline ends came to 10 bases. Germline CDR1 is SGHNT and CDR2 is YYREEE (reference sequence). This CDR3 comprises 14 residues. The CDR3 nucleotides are TGTGCCAGCAGCCCGGGACTCCTGAACACTGAAGCTTTCTTT. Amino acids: CASSPGLLNTEAFF.

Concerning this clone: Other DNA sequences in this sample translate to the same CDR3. In DNA form, the CDR3 reads TGCGCCAGCAGCTTCGCAGGGGAAGAGACCCAGTACTTC. It codes for CASSFAGEETQYF. V is TRBV5-1 and J is TRBJ2-5; TRBD1 might be the D (6 bases). In germline, CDR1 is SGHRS, CDR2 YFSETQ. Trimming cost V 2 bases and J 3 bases, with 8 bases left between them. This CDR3 has 13 amino acids.

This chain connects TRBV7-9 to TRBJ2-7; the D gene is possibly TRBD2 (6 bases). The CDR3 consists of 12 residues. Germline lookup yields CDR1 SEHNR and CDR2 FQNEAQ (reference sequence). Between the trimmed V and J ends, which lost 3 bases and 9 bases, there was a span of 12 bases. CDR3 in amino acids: CASSFPLAAQYF. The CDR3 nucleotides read TGTGCCAGCAGCTTCCCGTTAGCGGCGCAGTACTTC.

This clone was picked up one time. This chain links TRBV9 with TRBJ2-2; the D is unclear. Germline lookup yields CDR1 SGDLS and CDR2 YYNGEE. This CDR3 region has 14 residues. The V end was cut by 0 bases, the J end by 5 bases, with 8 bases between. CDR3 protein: CASSVATLTGELFF. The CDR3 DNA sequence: TGTGCCAGCAGCGTAGCTACGCTAACCGGGGAGCTGTTTTTT.

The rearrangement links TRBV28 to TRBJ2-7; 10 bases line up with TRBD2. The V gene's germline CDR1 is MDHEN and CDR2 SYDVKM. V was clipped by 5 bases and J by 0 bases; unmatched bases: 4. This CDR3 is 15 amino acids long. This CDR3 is CASSPLAGSSYEQYF. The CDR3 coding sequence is TGTGCCAGCAGTCCACTAGCGGGAAGCTCCTACGAGCAGTACTTC.

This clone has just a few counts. CDR3 sequence reads: CASSLAPGYGYTF. CDR3 in DNA: TGTGCCAGCAGCTTAGCTCCCGGCTATGGCTACACCTTC. This rearrangement joins TRBV7-8 to TRBJ1-2, with D uncertain. Per the germline V gene, CDR1 is SGHVS and CDR2 is FQNEAQ. This CDR3 comprises 13 residues. V lost 0 bases to trimming and J lost 4 bases, with 6 bases between them.

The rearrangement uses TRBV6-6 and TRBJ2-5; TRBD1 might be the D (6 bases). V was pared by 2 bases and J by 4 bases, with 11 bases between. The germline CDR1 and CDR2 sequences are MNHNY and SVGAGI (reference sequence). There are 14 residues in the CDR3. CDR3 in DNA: TGTGCCAGCAGTTACGGGCAGGGGAGAGAGACCCAGTACTTC. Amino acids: CASSYGQGRETQYF.

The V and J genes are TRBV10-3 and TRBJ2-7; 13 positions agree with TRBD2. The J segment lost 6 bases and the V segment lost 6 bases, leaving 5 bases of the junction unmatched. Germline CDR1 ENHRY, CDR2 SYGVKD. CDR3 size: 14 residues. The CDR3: CAIRGTSGMSEQYF. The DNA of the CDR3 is TGTGCCATCAGAGGGACTAGCGGGATGTCCGAGCAGTACTTC.

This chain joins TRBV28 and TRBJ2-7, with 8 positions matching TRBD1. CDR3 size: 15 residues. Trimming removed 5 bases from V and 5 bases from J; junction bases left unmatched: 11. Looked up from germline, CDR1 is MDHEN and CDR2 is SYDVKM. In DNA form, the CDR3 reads TGTGCCAGCAGTACCCCCGGGACAGGTTCCCACGAGCAGTACTTC. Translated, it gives CASSTPGTGSHEQYF. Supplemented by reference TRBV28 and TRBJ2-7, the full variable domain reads DVKVTQSSRYLVKRTGEKVFLECVQDMDHENMFWYRQDPGLGLRLIYFSYDVKMKEKGDIPEGYSVSREKKERFSLILESASTNQTSMYLCASSTPGTGSHEQYFGPGTRLTVT.